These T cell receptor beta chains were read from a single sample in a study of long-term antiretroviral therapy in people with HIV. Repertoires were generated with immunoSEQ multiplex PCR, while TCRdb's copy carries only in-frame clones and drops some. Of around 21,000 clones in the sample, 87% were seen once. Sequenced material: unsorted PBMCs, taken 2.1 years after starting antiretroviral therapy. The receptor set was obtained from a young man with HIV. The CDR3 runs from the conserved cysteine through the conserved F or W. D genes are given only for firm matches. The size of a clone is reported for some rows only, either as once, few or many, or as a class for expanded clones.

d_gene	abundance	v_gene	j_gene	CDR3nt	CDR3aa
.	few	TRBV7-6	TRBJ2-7	TGTGCCAGCAGCCCTTTAGAGGGCGAGCAGTACTTC	CASSPLEGEQYF
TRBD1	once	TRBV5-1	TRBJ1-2	TGCGCCAGCAGCTTACCACAGGGGAAGGAGGGATATGGCTACACCTTC	CASSLPQGKEGYGYTF
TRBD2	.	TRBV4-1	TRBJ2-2	TGCGCCAGCACCCTGCACAGCGGGGGGGCGGGAACCGGGGAGCTGTTTTTT	CASTLHSGGAGTGELFF
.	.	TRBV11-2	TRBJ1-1	TGTGCCAGCAGCTTAGTGGGGGTCGCGGGCACTGAAGCTTTCTTT	CASSLVGVAGTEAFF
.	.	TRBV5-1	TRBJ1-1	TGCGCCAGCAGCGCCCTAGGACAGCCGGAAGCTTTCTTT	CASSALGQPEAFF
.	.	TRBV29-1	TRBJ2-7	TGCAGCGTTCGTGGTCTCAGCATCTACGAGCAGTACTTC	CSVRGLSIYEQYF
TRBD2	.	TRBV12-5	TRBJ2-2	TGTGCTAGTGGTTCGACTAGCGGGGGGGCCGGGGAGCTGTTTTTT	CASGSTSGGAGELFF
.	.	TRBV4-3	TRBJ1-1	TGCGCCAGCAGCTCAACATACGGGGGGGAGAACACTGAAGCTTTCTTT	CASSSTYGGENTEAFF
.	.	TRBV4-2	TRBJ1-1	TGTGCCAGCAGCCAAGATCTCGGGGGCACTGAAGCTTTCTTT	CASSQDLGGTEAFF
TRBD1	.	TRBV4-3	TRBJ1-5	TGCGCCAGCAGCCAAGACCGACAGGGAAGGTGGGCCCAGCATTTT	CASSQDRQGRWAQHF
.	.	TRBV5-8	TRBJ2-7	TGTGCCAGCTTCCGGGACGGGAACTCCTACGAGCAGTACTTC	CASFRDGNSYEQYF
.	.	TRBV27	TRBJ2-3	TGTGCCAGCAGTTCAGACCGCGGTTATGGTACGCAGTATTTT	CASSSDRGYGTQYF
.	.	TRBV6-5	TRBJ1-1	TGTGCCAGCAGTTACTCGGAGAACACTGAAGCTTTCTTT	CASSYSENTEAFF
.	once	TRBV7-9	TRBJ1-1	TGTGCCAGCAGCTTTGGTAAAGGGGGGCTAATTGCAGCTTTCTTT	CASSFGKGGLIAAFF
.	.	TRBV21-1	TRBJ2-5	TGTGCCAGCAGCAAATGTCTTACAGGGCCTAGGTTATACTTC	CASSKCLTGPRLYF
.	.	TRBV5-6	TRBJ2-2	TGTGCCAGCGGTCTTGGTGGGGATAACACCGGGGAGCTGTTTTTT	CASGLGGDNTGELFF
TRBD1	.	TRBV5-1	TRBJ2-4	TGCGCCAGCAGCTTGGTCGGGACAGGGGTCCTTCGGGCCAAAAACATTCAGTACTTC	CASSLVGTGVLRAKNIQYF
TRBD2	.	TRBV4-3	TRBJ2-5	TGCGCCAGCAGCCCCTTAGCGGGGGGAACGGAGACCCAGTACTTC	CASSPLAGGTETQYF
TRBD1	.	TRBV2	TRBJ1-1	TGTGCCAGCAGTGGGGACAGGGCCACTGAAGCTTTCTTT	CASSGDRATEAFF
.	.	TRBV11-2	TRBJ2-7	TGTGCCAGCAGCTTAGGGATACCCTCGACCTACGAGCAGTACTTC	CASSLGIPSTYEQYF
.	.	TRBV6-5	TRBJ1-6	TGTGCCAGCACGCAAGCCAATAATTCACCCCTCCACTTT	CASTQANNSPLHF
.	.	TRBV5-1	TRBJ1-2	TGCGCCAGCAGCCCAGACAGAACCTATGGCTACACCTTC	CASSPDRTYGYTF
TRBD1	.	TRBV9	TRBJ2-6	TGTGCCAGCAGCCACAGGGGGACCTTGGGGACTGGGGCCAACGTCCTGACTTTC	CASSHRGTLGTGANVLTF
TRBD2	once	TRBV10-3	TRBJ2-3	TGTGCCATCAGGGGGACTAGCGGCAGAGTTAGCACAGATACGCAGTATTTT	CAIRGTSGRVSTDTQYF
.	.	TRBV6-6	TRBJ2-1	TGTGCCAGCAGTTTTGGGTTATACAATGAGCAGTTCTTC	CASSFGLYNEQFF
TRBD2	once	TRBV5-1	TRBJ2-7	TGCGCCAGCAGCCCCCAGGGAGGGATCTACGAGCAGTACTTC	CASSPQGGIYEQYF
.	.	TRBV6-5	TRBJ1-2	TGTGCCAGCAGTTACGCCACATCGGGAGGCTACACCTTC	CASSYATSGGYTF
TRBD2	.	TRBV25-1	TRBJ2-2	TGTGCCAGCAGTGAATCCGGCGGGAGAGGTGACGGGGAGCTGTTTTTT	CASSESGGRGDGELFF
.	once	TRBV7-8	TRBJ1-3	TGTGCCAGCAGCTTATCCCCCTCTGGAAACACCATATATTTT	CASSLSPSGNTIYF
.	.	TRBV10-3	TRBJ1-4	TGTGCCATCAGTGAGAAGGCTAATGAAAAACTGTTTTTT	CAISEKANEKLFF
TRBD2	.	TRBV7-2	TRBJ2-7	TGTGCCAGCAGGGAGGGACTAGCGGGTGGGGAGCAGTACTTC	CASREGLAGGEQYF
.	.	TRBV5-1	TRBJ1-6	TGCGCCAGCAGCTTGGCCACCAATAATTCACCCCTCCACTTT	CASSLATNNSPLHF
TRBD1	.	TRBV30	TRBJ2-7	TGTGCCTCTACAGGGGGCCCGACCTACGAGCAGTACTTC	CASTGGPTYEQYF
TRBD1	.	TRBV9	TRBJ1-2	TGTGCCAGCAGTTCTGGACAGGGAAACTATGGCTACACCTTC	CASSSGQGNYGYTF
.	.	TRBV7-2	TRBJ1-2	TGTGCCAGCAGCGCCGCGGGGGTAAACTATGGCTACACCTTC	CASSAAGVNYGYTF
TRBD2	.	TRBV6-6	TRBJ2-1	TGTGCCAGCACCCAGCAGCGGGACTACAATGAGCAGTTCTTC	CASTQQRDYNEQFF
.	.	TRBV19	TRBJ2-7	TGTGCCAGTAGTACGGCGCAGCAGGTCGAGCAGTACTTC	CASSTAQQVEQYF
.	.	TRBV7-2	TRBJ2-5	TGTGCCAGCAGCTTAGACCACGCCCAAGAGACCCAGTACTTC	CASSLDHAQETQYF
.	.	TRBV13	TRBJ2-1	TGTGCCAGCAGCGCGGGACACACGAGACCCAATGAGCAGTTCTTC	CASSAGHTRPNEQFF
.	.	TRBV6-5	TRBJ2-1	TGTGCCAGCAGTTCCGACAGGCGCTCCTACAATGAGCAGTTCTTC	CASSSDRRSYNEQFF
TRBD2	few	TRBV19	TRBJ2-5	TGTGCCAGTAGTACTAGCGGACAAGAGACCCAGTACTTC	CASSTSGQETQYF
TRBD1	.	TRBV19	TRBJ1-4	TGTGCCAGTAGCCTGGGACAGGGATTTAATGAAAAACTGTTTTTT	CASSLGQGFNEKLFF
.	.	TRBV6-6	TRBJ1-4	TGTGCCAGCAGTTACTCGGCTGAAAAACTGTTTTTT	CASSYSAEKLFF
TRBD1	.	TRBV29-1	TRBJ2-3	TGCAGCGTTGGCCGCCCGCAGGGGGAATTT	CSVGRPQGEF
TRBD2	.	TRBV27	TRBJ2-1	TGTGCCAGCAGCCCCCCGGGAGCGGGGGGGATCAATGAGCAGTTCTTC	CASSPPGAGGINEQFF
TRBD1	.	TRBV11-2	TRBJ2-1	TGTGCCAGCAGCTTCGGGACAGGGACTAATGAGCAGTTCTTC	CASSFGTGTNEQFF
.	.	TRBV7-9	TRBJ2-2	TGTGCCAGCAGTACTCAGTGGGGGTCCGGGGAGCTGTTTTTT	CASSTQWGSGELFF
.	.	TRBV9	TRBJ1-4	TGTGCCAGCAGCGTTACTTCCTCCAATGAAAAACTGTTTTTT	CASSVTSSNEKLFF
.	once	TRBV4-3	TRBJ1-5	TGCGCCAGCAGCCAAGATGGGGCAGGCCATCAGCCCCAGCATTTT	CASSQDGAGHQPQHF
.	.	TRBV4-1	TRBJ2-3	TGCGCCAGCAGCCCAGAAAGAGGAGGTACTGAGTATTTT	CASSPERGGTEYF
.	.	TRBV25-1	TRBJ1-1	TGTGCCAGCAGTGAAGTGGGTACGAACACTGAAGCTTTCTTT	CASSEVGTNTEAFF
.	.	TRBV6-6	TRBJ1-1	TGTGCCAGCAGAAGTGGGGGATCTGAAGCTTTCTTT	CASRSGGSEAFF
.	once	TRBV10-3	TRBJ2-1	TGTGCCATCAGTGACCGGGCCTTTGGGGGGCATGAGCAGTTCTTC	CAISDRAFGGHEQFF
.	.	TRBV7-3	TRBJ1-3	TGTGCCAGCAGCTTTGGGACCTATCCCTTAAAAAAGAATAACACCATATATTTT	CASSFGTYPLKKNNTIYF
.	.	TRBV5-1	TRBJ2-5	TGCGCCAGCAAACAGGGGGTAGCGGGGCACAACATCCAAGAGACCCAGTACTTC	CASKQGVAGHNIQETQYF